This T cell receptor (beta chain) was found in a study of shared clonotypes between healthy human individuals. The CDR3 has 17 residues. In germline, CDR1 is SGHDT, CDR2 YYEEEE. The V and J ends lost 0 bases and 2 bases, in that order; junction bases with no gene match: 9. This clone was counted many times. Its antigen is still unknown. Study-wide results and caveats: An anticipated effect of sequencing depth on clonotype sharing among donors was recognized.

TCRdb's copy holds only in-frame clones and misses some; the assay was immunoSEQ multiplex PCR. The sample records hundreds of thousands of clones, roughly 83% being singletons. The source of this sequence is a middle-aged woman in good health. Some clones in this sample may be carry-over from other donors' samples. Specimen: PBMCs. The chain links TRBV5-6 to TRBJ1-2; 8 bases align to TRBD1. Here the CDR3 reads CASSLVAGGDRNYGYTF. The CDR3 coding sequence is TGTGCCAGCAGCTTGGTGGCAGGGGGCGATAGGAACTATGGCTACACCTTC. The entire variable domain, with the rest obtained from reference TRBV5-6 and TRBJ1-2, is as follows: DAGVTQSPTHLIKTRGQQVTLRCSPKSGHDTVSWYQQALGQGPQFIFQYYEEEERQRGNFPDRFSGHQFPNYSSELNVNALLLGDSALYLCASSLVAGGDRNYGYTFGSGTRLTVV.